The 5 T cell receptor beta chains below all came from one sample that was sequenced in a study of cytomegalovirus exposure and HLA in healthy donors. PCR employed 60 Vbeta and 13 Jbeta primers. Sequencing used immunoSEQ multiplex PCR; TCRdb keeps in-frame clones, though not all of them. The table counts over 90,000 clones; approximately 3.7% lies in the top ten. Sequencing was performed on PBMCs. All receptors come from a man in his forties in good health and CMV-seronegative.

The chain uses TRBV5-1 and TRBJ2-2; 14 positions match TRBD2. Per the germline V gene, CDR1 is SGHRS and CDR2 is YFSETQ. CDR3 length: 17 amino acids. Trimming cost V 4 bases and J 6 bases; bases outside gene matches: 8. Here the CDR3 reads CASSPGLAGARAGELFF. As DNA, the CDR3 is TGCGCCAGCAGCCCGGGACTAGCGGGGGCTAGGGCCGGGGAGCTGTTTTTT.

This rearrangement joins TRBV6-4 to TRBJ2-2; maybe TRBD2 (5 bases). CDR1 and CDR2 from the germline V gene are MRHNA and SNTAGT. Trimming shortened V by 3 bases and J by 4 bases, and 9 bases separated the two germline ends. CDR3 length: 14 amino acids. The DNA of the CDR3 is TGTGCCAGCAGTGAAGGGAGCTCCACCGGGGAGCTGTTTTTT. Translating it yields CASSEGSSTGELFF.

V usage is TRBV30 and J usage is TRBJ2-7; maybe TRBD1 (6 bases). V shed 0 bases and J shed 0 bases, with 21 bases lying between them. The germline gives CDR1 GTSNPN, CDR2 SVGIG (reference sequence). The CDR3 is made up of 18 amino acids. CDR3 sequence: CAWSVKGLRGTSSYEQYF. The CDR3 DNA follows: TGTGCCTGGAGTGTAAAGGGGCTAAGGGGGACGAGCTCCTACGAGCAGTACTTC.

The chain recombines TRBV27 with TRBJ1-2; TRBD1 is a possible D gene (6 bases). The CDR3 is 13 residues long. In germline, CDR1 is MNHEY, CDR2 SMNVEV (reference sequence). Trimming shortened V by 3 bases and J by 8 bases, and 13 bases separated the two germline ends. In DNA, the CDR3 is TGTGCCAGCAGTTTGTACAGGGACGGCGGCTACACCTTC. This gives the protein CASSLYRDGGYTF.

The chain is built from TRBV4-3 and TRBJ2-2; 14 bases are shared with TRBD2. CDR3 length: 18 residues. The V segment lost 0 bases and the J segment 7 bases; nucleotides outside the gene matches: 7. Germline V gives CDR1 LGHNA, CDR2 YSLEER. The CDR3 region is CASSQDLRTSGRLGELFF. CDR3 nucleotide sequence: TGCGCCAGCAGCCAAGATCTTAGGACTAGCGGGAGGCTCGGGGAGCTGTTTTTT.